The T cell receptor beta chain described here comes from a study of blood T cell repertoires in COVID-19. Study background: Donors in the United States, Italy and Spain gave samples during acute or convalescent COVID-19. T cells, B-cell-depleted T cells, or PBMCs provided the cDNA or gDNA that served as material.

The CDR3 has 15 residues. Germline V lookup: CDR1 MNHEY, CDR2 SVGEGT. J gave up 6 bases and V 5 bases, and 9 bases lay outside the gene matches. How the authors handled the data: The assay estimated nucleated cells by amplifying reference gene primers. Libraries were prepared by immunoSEQ multiplex PCR; TCRdb keeps only in-frame clonotypes and omits some of them. That table supplies the V and J calls and clone size; D and trimming were determined from the DNA. The sample lists roughly 99,000 clones, over 70% occurring once. The rearrangement uses TRBV6-2 or TRBV6-3 and TRBJ1-5; 8 bases agree with TRBD1. The clonotype originates from a woman older than 75 with acute or convalescent COVID-19. The sequencing input was peripheral blood. The CDR3 here is CASSPDRAGIQPQHF. The DNA for the CDR3 is TGTGCCAGCAGTCCGGACAGGGCGGGGATTCAGCCCCAGCATTTT.